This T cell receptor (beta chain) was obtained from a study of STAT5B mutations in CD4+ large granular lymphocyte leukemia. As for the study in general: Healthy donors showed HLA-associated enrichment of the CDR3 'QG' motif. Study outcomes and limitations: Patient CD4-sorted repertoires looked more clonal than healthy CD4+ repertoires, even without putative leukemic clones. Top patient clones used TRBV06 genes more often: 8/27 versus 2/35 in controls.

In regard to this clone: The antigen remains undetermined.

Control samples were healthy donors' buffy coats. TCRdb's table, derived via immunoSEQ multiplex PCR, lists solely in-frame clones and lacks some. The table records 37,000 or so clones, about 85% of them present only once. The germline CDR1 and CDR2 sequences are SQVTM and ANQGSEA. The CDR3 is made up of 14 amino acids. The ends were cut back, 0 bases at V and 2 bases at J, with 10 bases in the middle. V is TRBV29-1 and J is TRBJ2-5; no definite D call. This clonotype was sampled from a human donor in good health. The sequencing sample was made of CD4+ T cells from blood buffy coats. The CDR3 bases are TGCAGCGTTGAAGATCCCCTTTTACAAGAGACCCAGTACTTC. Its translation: CSVEDPLLQETQYF. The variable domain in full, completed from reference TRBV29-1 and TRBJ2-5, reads SAVISQKPSRDICQRGTSLTIQCQVDSQVTMMFWYRQQPGQSLTLIATANQGSEATYESGFVIDKFPISRPNLTFSTLTVSNMSPEDSSIYLCSVEDPLLQETQYFGPGTRLLVL.